This TCR beta chain was identified in a study of human T cells and chemical hapten exposure. The study's findings and limits: Donors had alopecia, so their immune response may differ from healthy people's.

Details on this clonotype: Its target is unknown.

Regarding time point: pre-sensitization, week 0. Treatment in this sample: therapeutic diphenylcyclopropenone sensitization with weekly scalp DPC. Blood collection happened ahead of applying each patch test. In the source study's methods: Samples contained a median of 95,638 TCRs, with a range of roughly 23,224 to 700,000. TCRdb recomputed calls from the RACE reads with MiXCR, one row per CDR3 protein. TCRdb's processing, not the study's, gives the V and J calls here. The sample has 150,000 to 200,000 distinct CDR3 sequences, nearly 30% seen once; the top ten hold approximately 3%. The CDR3 covers 18 residues. Germline-derived CDR1 and CDR2 are SEHNR and FQNEAQ (reference sequence). Trimming stripped 1 base from V and 3 bases from J, with 18 bases between.

Sequenced here: whole blood, sampled in connection with sensitization to the hapten diphenylcyclopropenone (DPC). The receptor was derived from a woman in her 30s with alopecia areata. Some clones in this sample may be carry-over from other donors' samples. This chain links TRBV7-9 with TRBJ2-2; D might be TRBD2 (5 bases). In nucleotides, the CDR3 is TGTGCCAGCAGCTTAGATCCCTCGTGGCAGGAGGACACCGGGGAGCTGTTTTTT. This gives the protein CASSLDPSWQEDTGELFF.